This TCR beta chain was recovered during a study of shared clonotypes between healthy human individuals. Measured with immunoSEQ multiplex PCR; TCRdb has only the in-frame clones, and not every one. This sample has around 2,000,000 clones; about 94% occur once, and the top ten carry approximately 1.2%. Positive CCR7 selection of CD45RO-negative cells yielded the naive CD8 cells, and terminally differentiated effector memory CD45RA+ cells were excluded. Germline-derived CDR1 and CDR2 are SEHNR and FQNEAQ (reference sequence). This CDR3 region has 15 residues. After removal of 3 bases from V and 3 bases from J, the junction contained 4 bases not matched to a gene.

Specimen: naive CD8+ T cells sorted from blood. This receptor was identified in a man aged 18 to 29 in good health. The J gene is TRBJ2-7, the V gene TRBV7-9; 11 bases map to TRBD1. CDR3: CASSFRTGGHYEQYF. CDR3 in DNA: TGTGCCAGCAGCTTTCGGACAGGGGGCCACTACGAGCAGTACTTC.